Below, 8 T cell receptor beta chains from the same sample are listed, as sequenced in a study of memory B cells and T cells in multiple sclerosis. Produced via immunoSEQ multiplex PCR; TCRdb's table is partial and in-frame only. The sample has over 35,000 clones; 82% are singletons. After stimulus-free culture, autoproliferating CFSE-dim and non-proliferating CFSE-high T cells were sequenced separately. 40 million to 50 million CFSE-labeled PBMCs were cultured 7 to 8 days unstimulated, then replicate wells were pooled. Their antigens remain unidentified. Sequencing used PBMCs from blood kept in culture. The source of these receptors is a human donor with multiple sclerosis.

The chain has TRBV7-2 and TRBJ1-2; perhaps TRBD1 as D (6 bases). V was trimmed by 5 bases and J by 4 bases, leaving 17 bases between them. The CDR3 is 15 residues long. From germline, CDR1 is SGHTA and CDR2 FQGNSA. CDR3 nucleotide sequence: TGTGCCAGCAGCCCCCATGGGGGGGCGGGCTATGGCTACACCTTC. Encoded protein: CASSPHGGAGYGYTF.

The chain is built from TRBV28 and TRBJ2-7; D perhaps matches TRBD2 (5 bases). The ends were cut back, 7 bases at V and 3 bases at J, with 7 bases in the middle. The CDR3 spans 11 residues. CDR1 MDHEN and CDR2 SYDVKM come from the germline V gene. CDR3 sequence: CASNGNYEQYF. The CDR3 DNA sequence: TGTGCCAGCAACGGGAACTACGAGCAGTACTTC.

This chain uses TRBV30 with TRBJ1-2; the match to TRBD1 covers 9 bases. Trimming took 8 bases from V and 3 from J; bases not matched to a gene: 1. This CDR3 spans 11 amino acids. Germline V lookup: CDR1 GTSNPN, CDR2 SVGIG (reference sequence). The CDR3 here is CARDRDYGYTF. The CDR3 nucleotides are TGTGCCCGGGACAGGGACTATGGCTACACCTTC.

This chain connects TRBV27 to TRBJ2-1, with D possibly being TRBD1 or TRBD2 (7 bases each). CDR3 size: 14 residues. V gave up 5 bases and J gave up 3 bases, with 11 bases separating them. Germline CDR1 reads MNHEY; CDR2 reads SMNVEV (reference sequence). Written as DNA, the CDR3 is TGTGCCAGCAGTGGGGGGGACAGCTACAATGAGCAGTTCTTC. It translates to CASSGGDSYNEQFF.

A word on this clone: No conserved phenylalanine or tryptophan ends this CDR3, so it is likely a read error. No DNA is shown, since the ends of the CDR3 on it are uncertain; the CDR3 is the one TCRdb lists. This chain's CDR3 is CAISDSGTRTSL. The J gene is TRBJ2-3, the V gene TRBV10-3; TRBD2, the table's D call, lacks a check against the DNA. The V gene's germline CDR1 is ENHRY and CDR2 SYGVKD. The CDR3 region is 12 residues in length, termini included.

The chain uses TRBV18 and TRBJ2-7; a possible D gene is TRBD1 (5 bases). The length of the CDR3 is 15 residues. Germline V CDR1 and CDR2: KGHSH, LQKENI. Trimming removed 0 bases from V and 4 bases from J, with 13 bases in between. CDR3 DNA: TGTGCCAGCTCACCACCATCGGCAGGGCAATACGAGCAGTACTTC. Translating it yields CASSPPSAGQYEQYF. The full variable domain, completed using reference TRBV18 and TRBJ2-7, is NAGVMQNPRHLVRRRGQEARLRCSPMKGHSHVYWYRQLPEEGLKFMVYLQKENIIDESGMPKERFSAEFPKEGPSILRIQQVVRGDSAAYFCASSPPSAGQYEQYFGPGTRLTVT.

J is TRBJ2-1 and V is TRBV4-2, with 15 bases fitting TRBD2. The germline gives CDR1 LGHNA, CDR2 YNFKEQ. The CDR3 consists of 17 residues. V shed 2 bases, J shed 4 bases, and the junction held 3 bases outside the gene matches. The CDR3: CASSQWTSGGEYNEQFF. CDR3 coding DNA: TGTGCCAGCAGCCAATGGACTAGCGGGGGGGAATACAATGAGCAGTTCTTC.

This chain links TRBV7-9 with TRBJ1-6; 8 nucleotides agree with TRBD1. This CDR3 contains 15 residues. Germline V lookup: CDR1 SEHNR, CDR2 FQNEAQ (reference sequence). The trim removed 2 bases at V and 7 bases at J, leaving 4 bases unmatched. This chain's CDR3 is CASSLWTGKNSPLHF. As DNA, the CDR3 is TGTGCCAGCAGCTTATGGACAGGGAAAAATTCACCCCTCCACTTT.